Many counts were recorded for the clone carrying this T cell receptor beta chain. The CDR3 extends over 16 amino acids. Germline V lookup: CDR1 SGHRS, CDR2 YFSETQ. V shed 3 bases and J 0 bases; nucleotides not matched to a gene: 4. The data stem from a study of T-cell reconstitution after alpha-beta-depleted transplantation in children. TCRbeta library construction was performed incorporating unique molecular identifiers. MiXCR, applied by TCRdb to the PCR reads, yields one record per CDR3 protein. The sample holds approximately 200,000 distinct CDR3 sequences, more than 12% seen once. Specimen: PBMCs from the stem cell graft donor, collected from the stem cell graft. This sequence originates from a human donor who donated a stem cell graft to a child with acute lymphoblastic leukemia. This chain connects TRBV5-1 to TRBJ2-1, with 9 nucleotides matching TRBD2. CDR3 loop: CASSSRLAASYNEQFF. As DNA, the CDR3 is TGCGCCAGCAGCTCCCGACTAGCGGCCTCCTACAATGAGCAGTTCTTC.